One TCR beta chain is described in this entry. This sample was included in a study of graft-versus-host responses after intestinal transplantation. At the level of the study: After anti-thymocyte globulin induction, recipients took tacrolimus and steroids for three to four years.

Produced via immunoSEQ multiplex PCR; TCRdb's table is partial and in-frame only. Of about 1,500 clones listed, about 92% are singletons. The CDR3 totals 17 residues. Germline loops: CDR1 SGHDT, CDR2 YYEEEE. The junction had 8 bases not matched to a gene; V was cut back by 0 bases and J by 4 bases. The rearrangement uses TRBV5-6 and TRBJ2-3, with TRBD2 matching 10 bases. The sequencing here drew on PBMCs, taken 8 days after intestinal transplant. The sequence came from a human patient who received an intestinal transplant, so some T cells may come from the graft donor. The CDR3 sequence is CASSLGPSGRLADTQYF. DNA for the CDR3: TGTGCCAGCAGCTTGGGGCCTAGCGGGAGATTAGCAGATACGCAGTATTTT.